Listed here are 15 T cell receptor beta chains from one sample, sequenced in a study of T-cell reconstitution after alpha-beta-depleted transplantation in children. Unique molecular identifiers were built into the TCRbeta library. One entry per CDR3 protein results from TCRdb running MiXCR on the PCR reads. The table has about 160,000 distinct CDR3 sequences, around 10% seen once. Sample: PBMCs, taken before TCRalphabeta/CD19-depleted stem cell transplant. The receptors stem from a boy between 2 and 15 years old with acute myeloid leukemia, due to receive a stem cell transplant.

On this clonotype itself: This may arise from a read error, as a much more abundant clone is one base away. This chain connects TRBV24-1 to TRBJ2-7, with TRBD1 as a possible D gene (6 bases). V lost 3 bases and J 3 bases, leaving 11 bases between the germline ends. This CDR3 is 14 amino acids long. Looked up from germline, CDR1 is KGHDR and CDR2 is SFDVKD. For the CDR3, the DNA is TGTGCCACCAGTGATGGTAGCAGGGGCTACGAGCAGTACTTC. It translates to CATSDGSRGYEQYF.

This clonotype was observed at least ten times. This chain uses TRBV7-8 with TRBJ2-7; TRBD2 aligns across 7 bases. Germline assignment: CDR1 SGHVS and CDR2 FQNEAQ. The V and J ends lost 4 bases and 0 bases, in that order; junction bases with no gene match: 9. The CDR3 extends over 16 amino acids. CDR3 in DNA: TGTGCCAGCAGCTCTAATGGCGGGAGAGCCTCCTACGAGCAGTACTTC. The encoded protein is CASSSNGGRASYEQYF.

This clonotype has at least ten counts. The rearrangement links TRBV5-1 to TRBJ2-7; D gene uncertain. Trimming shortened V by 1 base and J by 0 bases, and 8 bases separated the two germline ends. Looked up from germline, CDR1 is SGHRS and CDR2 is YFSETQ. The CDR3 loop spans 14 amino acids. DNA for the CDR3: TGCGCCAGCAGCTTGCCGGGTAGCTCCTACGAGCAGTACTTC. Encoded protein: CASSLPGSSYEQYF.

This rearrangement joins TRBV29-1 to TRBJ2-1; weak D call: TRBD2 (6 bases). This CDR3 is 14 amino acids long. Trimming cost V 3 bases and J 4 bases, with 13 bases left between them. The germline CDR1 and CDR2 sequences are SQVTM and ANQGSEA. The CDR3 loop is CSVDGGNRYNEQFF. The CDR3 DNA reads TGCAGCGTTGATGGCGGGAACAGGTACAATGAGCAGTTCTTC.

The table lists this clonotype with many counts. This chain uses TRBV4-1 with TRBJ2-3, with TRBD2 identical over 7 bases. CDR1 and CDR2 from the germline V gene are MGHRA and YSYEKL. Germline trimming cut 4 bases from V and 0 bases from J; bases unmatched to any gene: 1. CDR3 length equals 14 residues. CDR3 sequence reads: CASSRRESTDTQYF. The DNA of the CDR3 is TGCGCCAGCAGCCGGCGGGAGAGCACAGATACGCAGTATTTT.

This clonotype has a count of ten or more. The chain combines TRBV6-6 with TRBJ1-1, with a weak D call TRBD1 (6 bases). V was trimmed by 6 bases and J by 4 bases, leaving 18 bases between them. The CDR3 is 15 residues long. Per germline, CDR1 MNHNY and CDR2 SVGAGI (reference sequence). CDR3: CASRRQVVDVTEAFF. Written as DNA, the CDR3 is TGTGCCAGCAGGCGACAGGTGGTAGACGTCACTGAAGCTTTCTTT.

This clonotype was recorded at least ten times. CDR3 sequence: CASSRGRPAKNIQYF. DNA of the CDR3: TGCGCCAGCAGCAGAGGACGGCCCGCCAAAAACATTCAGTACTTC. The chain joins TRBV5-1 to TRBJ2-4; no firm D call. The CDR3 has 15 residues. The germline CDR1 and CDR2 sequences are SGHRS and YFSETQ. V dropped 4 bases and J dropped 1 base, with 12 bases sitting between them.

V is TRBV28 and J is TRBJ2-3, with D perhaps TRBD1 or TRBD2 (5 bases each). Trimming removed 5 bases at V and 2 bases at J, with 8 bases between. The CDR3 is 13 residues long. CDR1 and CDR2 (germline): MDHEN, SYDVKM. This CDR3 reads CASSRDLTDTQYF. In nucleotides, the CDR3 is TGTGCCAGCAGTAGGGACCTCACAGATACGCAGTATTTT. The variable domain in full, completed from reference TRBV28 and TRBJ2-3, reads DVKVTQSSRYLVKRTGEKVFLECVQDMDHENMFWYRQDPGLGLRLIYFSYDVKMKEKGDIPEGYSVSREKKERFSLILESASTNQTSMYLCASSRDLTDTQYFGPGTRLTVL.

This clonotype was detected many times. The chain has TRBV5-8 and TRBJ2-5, with a weak D call TRBD1 (6 bases). In germline, CDR1 is SGHTS, CDR2 YDEGEE. This CDR3 region has 14 residues. V lost 1 base and J lost 4, with 11 bases in between. The CDR3 here is CASSLIGGSETQYF. The CDR3, as DNA: TGTGCCAGCAGCTTGATTGGGGGCTCAGAGACCCAGTACTTC.

This clonotype was counted many times. The chain joins TRBV20-1 to TRBJ1-6; TRBD1 is a possible D gene (5 bases). Germline V lookup: CDR1 DFQATT, CDR2 SNEGSKA (reference sequence). Trimming left V 6 bases short and J 13 bases short, with 28 bases between. The CDR3 covers 16 residues. The CDR3 protein is CSAPKVWGSNSHPLHF. CDR3 in DNA: TGCAGTGCCCCAAAAGTTTGGGGGTCGAATTCCCACCCCCTCCACTTT.

This clonotype was seen at least ten times. This chain connects TRBV6-2 or TRBV6-3 to TRBJ2-1; 8 nucleotides agree with TRBD1. Germline V lookup: CDR1 MNHEY, CDR2 SVGEGT. V lost 6 bases to trimming and J lost 9 bases; unmatched junction nucleotides: 16. The CDR3 extends over 16 amino acids. The CDR3, as DNA: TGTGCCAGCAGGGAGACAGGGGAGAGGAGCTACGGTGAGCAGTTCTTC. Translating it yields CASRETGERSYGEQFF.

This clonotype occurred many times. V gene TRBV4-1 combines with J gene TRBJ2-3; 9 bases align to TRBD2. The CDR3 extends over 17 amino acids. Germline CDR1 and CDR2: MGHRA and YSYEKL. With 0 bases clipped from V and 6 bases from J, the junction kept 10 bases outside the gene matches. The DNA for the CDR3 is TGCGCCAGCAGCCAAGAAGGAGCGGGAGGTCTTTCCGATACGCAGTATTTT. It specifies CASSQEGAGGLSDTQYF.

This clonotype was detected ten times or more. The CDR3 DNA is TGCAGTGCTCGCCTCGGCGCGTCAGTCTACGAGCAGTACTTC. Translating gives CSARLGASVYEQYF. The chain couples TRBV20-1 to TRBJ2-7; D unclear. The germline gives CDR1 DFQATT, CDR2 SNEGSKA (reference sequence). V was cut by 5 bases and J by 3 bases, with 17 bases left in between. The CDR3 runs to 14 residues.

This clonotype has a count of ten or more. This chain links TRBV6-6 with TRBJ2-7; 7 nucleotides match TRBD2. V lost 5 bases and J lost 7; bases outside the gene matches: 8. The CDR3 has 13 amino acids. Germline CDR1 is MNHNY and CDR2 is SVGAGI (reference sequence). The CDR3 here is CASSPTGGYEQYV. CDR3 bases: TGTGCCAGCAGTCCGACGGGGGGATATGAGCAGTACGTC.

Many counts were recorded for this clonotype. The chain recombines TRBV3-1 with TRBJ2-2; 7 positions match TRBD2. Germline V lookup: CDR1 LGHDT, CDR2 YNNKEL (reference sequence). The CDR3 covers 16 residues. V shed 2 bases, J shed 5 bases, and the junction held 8 bases outside the gene matches. Here the CDR3 reads CASSQTPWGGTGELFF. DNA of the CDR3: TGTGCCAGCAGCCAAACTCCGTGGGGGGGGACCGGGGAGCTGTTTTTT.